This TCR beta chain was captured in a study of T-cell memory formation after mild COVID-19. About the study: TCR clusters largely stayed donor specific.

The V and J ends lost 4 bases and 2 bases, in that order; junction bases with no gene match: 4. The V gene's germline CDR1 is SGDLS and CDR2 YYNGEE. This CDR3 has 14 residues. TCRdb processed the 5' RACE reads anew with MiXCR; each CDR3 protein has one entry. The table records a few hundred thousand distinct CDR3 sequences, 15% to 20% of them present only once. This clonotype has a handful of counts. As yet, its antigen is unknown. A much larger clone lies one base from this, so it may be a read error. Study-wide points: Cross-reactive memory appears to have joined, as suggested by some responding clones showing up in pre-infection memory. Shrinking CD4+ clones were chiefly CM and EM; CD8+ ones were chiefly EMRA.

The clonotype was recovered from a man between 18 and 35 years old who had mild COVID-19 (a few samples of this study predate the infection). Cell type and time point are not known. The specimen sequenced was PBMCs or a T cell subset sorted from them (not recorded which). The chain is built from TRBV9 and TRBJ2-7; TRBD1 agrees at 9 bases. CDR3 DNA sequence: TGTGCCAGCAGCTTCGGGACAGGGCCCTACGAGCAGTACTTC. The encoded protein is CASSFGTGPYEQYF.